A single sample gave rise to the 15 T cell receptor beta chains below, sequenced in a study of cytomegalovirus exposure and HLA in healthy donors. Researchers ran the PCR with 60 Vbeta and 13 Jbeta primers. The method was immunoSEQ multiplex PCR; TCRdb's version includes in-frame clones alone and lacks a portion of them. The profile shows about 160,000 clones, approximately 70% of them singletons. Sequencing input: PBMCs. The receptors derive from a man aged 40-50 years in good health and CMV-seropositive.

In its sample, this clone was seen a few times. Written as DNA, the CDR3 is TGTGCCAGCAGGACAGTCATGAACACTGAAGCTTTCTTT. Translated: CASRTVMNTEAFF. This chain links TRBV6-6 with TRBJ1-1; D possibly corresponds to TRBD1 (5 bases). CDR3 size: 13 residues. The germline gives CDR1 MNHNY, CDR2 SVGAGI (reference sequence). With 6 bases removed from V and 0 bases from J, the gap between germline ends came to 8 bases.

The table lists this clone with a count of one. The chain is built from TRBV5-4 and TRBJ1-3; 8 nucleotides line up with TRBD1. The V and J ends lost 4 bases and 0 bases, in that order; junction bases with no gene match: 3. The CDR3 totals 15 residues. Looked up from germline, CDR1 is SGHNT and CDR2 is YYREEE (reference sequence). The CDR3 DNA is TGTGCCAGCAGCACCGGACAGGGCTCTGGAAACACCATATATTTT. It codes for CASSTGQGSGNTIYF.

In DNA form, the CDR3 reads TGTGCCAGCAGCTTAACGGGGAACTCCTACGAGCAGTACTTC. Its translation: CASSLTGNSYEQYF. V usage is TRBV11-2 and J usage is TRBJ2-7; D might be TRBD2 (5 bases). This CDR3 has 14 residues. The germline V gene encodes CDR1 SGHAT and CDR2 FQNNGV. The V end was cut by 2 bases, the J end by 0 bases, with 8 bases between. Full variable domain (rest looked up from reference TRBV11-2 and TRBJ2-7): EAGVAQSPRYKIIEKRQSVAFWCNPISGHATLYWYQQILGQGPKLLIQFQNNGVVDDSQLPKDRFSAERLKGVDSTLKIQPAKLEDSAVYLCASSLTGNSYEQYFGPGTRLTVT.

The CDR3 reads CASSSPQIYGYTF. CDR3 bases: TGTGCCAGCAGCTCCCCACAGATATATGGCTACACCTTC. The chain recombines TRBV7-9 with TRBJ1-2; no firm D call. This CDR3 has 13 residues. The V gene lost 4 bases and the J gene lost 5 bases, with 11 bases spanning the gap. Germline V gives CDR1 SEHNR, CDR2 FQNEAQ (reference sequence).

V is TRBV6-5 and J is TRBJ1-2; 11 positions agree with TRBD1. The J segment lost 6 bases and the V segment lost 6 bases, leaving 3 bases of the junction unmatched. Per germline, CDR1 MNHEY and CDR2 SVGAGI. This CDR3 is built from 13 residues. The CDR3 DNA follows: TGTGCCAGCAGACGGACAGGGGGCCATGGCTACACCTTC. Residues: CASRRTGGHGYTF.

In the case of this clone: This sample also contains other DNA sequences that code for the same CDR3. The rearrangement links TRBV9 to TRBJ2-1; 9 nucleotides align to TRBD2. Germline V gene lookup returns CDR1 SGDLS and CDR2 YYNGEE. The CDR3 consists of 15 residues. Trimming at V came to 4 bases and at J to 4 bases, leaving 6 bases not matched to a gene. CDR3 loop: CASSPRLAEYNEQFF. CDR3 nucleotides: TGTGCCAGCAGCCCTCGACTAGCGGAATACAATGAGCAGTTCTTC.

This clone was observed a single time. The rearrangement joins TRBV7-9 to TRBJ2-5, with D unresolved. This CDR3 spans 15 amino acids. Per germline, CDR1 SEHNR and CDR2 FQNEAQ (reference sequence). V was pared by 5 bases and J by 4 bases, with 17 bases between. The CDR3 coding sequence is TGTGCCAGCAGCGCTCTTTCGGTCGGCGGAGAGACCCAGTACTTC. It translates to CASSALSVGGETQYF.

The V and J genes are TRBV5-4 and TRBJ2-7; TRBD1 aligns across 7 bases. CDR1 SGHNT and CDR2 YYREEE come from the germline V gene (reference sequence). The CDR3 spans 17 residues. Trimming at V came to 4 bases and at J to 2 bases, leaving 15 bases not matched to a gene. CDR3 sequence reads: CASSEQSTWQGAYEQYF. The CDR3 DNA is TGTGCCAGCAGCGAACAGTCGACGTGGCAGGGGGCCTACGAGCAGTACTTC.

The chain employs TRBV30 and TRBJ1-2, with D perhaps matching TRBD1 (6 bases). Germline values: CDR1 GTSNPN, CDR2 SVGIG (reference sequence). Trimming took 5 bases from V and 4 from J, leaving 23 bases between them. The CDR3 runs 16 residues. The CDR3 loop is CAWASKGRGDVYGYTF. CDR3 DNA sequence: TGTGCCTGGGCCTCAAAAGGGAGGGGGGATGTCTATGGCTACACCTTC.

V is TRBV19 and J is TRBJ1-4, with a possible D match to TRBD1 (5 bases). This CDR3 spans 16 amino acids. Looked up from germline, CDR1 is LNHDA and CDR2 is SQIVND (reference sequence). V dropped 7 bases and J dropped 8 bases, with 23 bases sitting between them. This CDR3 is CASTPPGAPGGEKLFF. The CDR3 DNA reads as TGTGCCAGTACCCCCCCCGGGGCTCCGGGGGGGGAAAAACTGTTTTTT. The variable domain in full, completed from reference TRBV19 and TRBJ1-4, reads DGGITQSPKYLFRKEGQNVTLSCEQNLNHDAMYWYRQDPGQGLRLIYYSQIVNDFQKGDIAEGYSVSREKKESFPLTVTSAQKNPTAFYLCASTPPGAPGGEKLFFGSGTQLSVL.

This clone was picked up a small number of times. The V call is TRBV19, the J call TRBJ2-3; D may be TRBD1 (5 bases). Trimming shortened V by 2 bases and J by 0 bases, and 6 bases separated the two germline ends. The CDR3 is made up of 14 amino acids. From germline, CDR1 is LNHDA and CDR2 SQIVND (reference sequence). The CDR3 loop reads CASSIQGSTDTQYF. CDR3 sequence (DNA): TGTGCCAGTAGTATACAGGGTAGCACAGATACGCAGTATTTT.

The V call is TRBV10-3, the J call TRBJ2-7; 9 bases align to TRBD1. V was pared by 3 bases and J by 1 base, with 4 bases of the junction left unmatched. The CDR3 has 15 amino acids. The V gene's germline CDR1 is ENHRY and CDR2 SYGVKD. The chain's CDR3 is CAISEGQGNSYEQYF. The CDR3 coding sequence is TGTGCCATCAGTGAAGGACAGGGGAATTCCTACGAGCAGTACTTC.

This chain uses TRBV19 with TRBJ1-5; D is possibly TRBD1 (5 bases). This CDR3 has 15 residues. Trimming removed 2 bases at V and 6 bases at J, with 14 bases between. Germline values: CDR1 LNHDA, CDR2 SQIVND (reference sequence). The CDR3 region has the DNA TGTGCCAGTAGTATAAAGGGTCCGGGGGGTCAGCCCCAGCATTTT. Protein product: CASSIKGPGGQPQHF.

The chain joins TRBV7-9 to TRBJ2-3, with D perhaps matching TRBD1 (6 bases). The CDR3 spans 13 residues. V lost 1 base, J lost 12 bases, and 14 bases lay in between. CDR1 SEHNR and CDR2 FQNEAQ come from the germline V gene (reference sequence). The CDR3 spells CASSLEGHRVQYF. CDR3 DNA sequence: TGTGCCAGCAGCTTAGAGGGACACCGGGTACAGTATTTT. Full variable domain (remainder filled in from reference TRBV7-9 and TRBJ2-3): DTGVSQNPRHKITKRGQNVTFRCDPISEHNRLYWYRQTLGQGPEFLTYFQNEAQLEKSRLLSDRFSAERPKGSFSTLEIQRTEQGDSAMYLCASSLEGHRVQYFGPGTRLTVL.

The CDR3 protein is CASSLGDSYSYEQYF. Written as DNA, the CDR3 is TGCGCCAGCAGCTTGGGGGACTCCTACTCCTACGAGCAGTACTTC. This chain connects TRBV5-1 to TRBJ2-7, with D perhaps matching TRBD2 (6 bases). The CDR3 is 15 residues long. V lost 0 bases, J lost 0 bases, and 10 bases lay in between. Germline V gives CDR1 SGHRS, CDR2 YFSETQ. The full variable domain, with the rest looked up from reference TRBV5-1 and TRBJ2-7, is KAGVTQTPRYLIKTRGQQVTLSCSPISGHRSVSWYQQTPGQGLQFLFEYFSETQRNKGNFPGRFSGRQFSNSRSEMNVSTLELGDSALYLCASSLGDSYSYEQYFGPGTRLTVT.